Listed here is a single T cell receptor beta chain. Its target is not known. This entry is derived from a study of T cell responses to AZD1222 COVID-19 vaccine. The assay was immunoSEQ multiplex PCR, and TCRdb's table has in-frame clones only and misses some. The table includes roughly 180,000 clones, approximately 91% detected once. Study findings and constraints: Dominant at 160-218 and 743-854, vaccine-associated CD4 TCRs also spanned spike.

Trimming shortened V by 4 bases and J by 7 bases, and 10 bases separated the two germline ends. CDR1 is KGHDR, CDR2 SFDVKD, per germline. The CDR3 covers 13 residues. The receptor was isolated from an adult in good health. V gene TRBV24-1 combines with J gene TRBJ1-5, with D possibly being TRBD1 (6 bases). Specimen: peripheral blood, collected on day 0 of AZD1222 vaccination. CDR3 sequence reads: CATSESGVQPQHF. CDR3 DNA sequence: TGTGCCACCAGTGAATCAGGGGTACAGCCCCAGCATTTT.